These T cell receptor beta chains were read from a single sample in a study of T cell changes during pregnancy in multiple sclerosis. Clones were read by immunoSEQ multiplex PCR, and TCRdb kept only the in-frame ones, dropping some. The sample consists of 40,000 to 45,000 clones, nearly 90% of them appearing once. The source was CD4+ T cells from peripheral blood mononuclear cells, collected in the first trimester of pregnancy. Source of these receptors: a female donor with multiple sclerosis, enrolled in a pregnancy study. Both conserved end residues are part of each CDR3. D genes are given only for firm matches. Rows give clone size only sometimes, using once, few, many, or a class for an expanded clone.

clone size	V gene	J gene	D gene	CDR3 DNA	CDR3 protein
-	TRBV6-1	TRBJ1-1	-	TGTGCCAGCAGTGAACAGGGGATCCGGAACACTGAAGCTTTCTTT	CASSEQGIRNTEAFF
-	TRBV9	TRBJ2-4	-	TGTGCCAGCAGCGTAGGAGTGGGAGAGCCCAAAAACATTCAGTACTTC	CASSVGVGEPKNIQYF
-	TRBV29-1	TRBJ2-4	TRBD2	TGCAGCGTTGGGGTCGCGGGAGATTCAAACATTCAGTACTTC	CSVGVAGDSNIQYF
-	TRBV6-1	TRBJ2-2	TRBD2	TGTGCCAGCAGTGCAGGGGGACTAGCGGGAGGCGGCACCGGGGAGCTGTTTTTT	CASSAGGLAGGGTGELFF
-	TRBV30	TRBJ1-1	-	TGTGCCTGGAGTTTTCCCATCCTCCCGGGGGAATCGAACACTGAAGCTTTCTTT	CAWSFPILPGESNTEAFF
few	TRBV2	TRBJ1-2	TRBD1	TGTGCCAGCAGTGAATCCCGACAGGGGGCTTATGGCTACACCTTC	CASSESRQGAYGYTF
-	TRBV5-1	TRBJ2-7	TRBD2	TGCGCCAGCAGCTTGGTTGATCGTTCTATAGCGGGAGAATTGGGCGAGCAGTACTTC	CASSLVDRSIAGELGEQYF
few	TRBV11-2	TRBJ2-2	-	TGTGCCAGCAGCTTAGTTAATCCGGGAGACACCGGGGAGCTGTTTTTT	CASSLVNPGDTGELFF
-	TRBV6-5	TRBJ2-1	-	TGTGCCAGCAGCTCTTTGGCGGGAGAGCAGTTCTTC	CASSSLAGEQFF
-	TRBV6-5	TRBJ1-3	TRBD1	TGTGCCAGCTCGCCACAGGGGGTCGGAAACACCATATATTTT	CASSPQGVGNTIYF
-	TRBV27	TRBJ1-1	-	TGTGCCAGCAGTTTTAACAGGGTACCAACTGAAGCTTTCTTT	CASSFNRVPTEAFF
-	TRBV28	TRBJ2-4	TRBD1	TGTGCCAGCAGTCCCTTAGGGACAGGCGCAAACATTCAGTACTTC	CASSPLGTGANIQYF
-	TRBV6-5	TRBJ2-7	-	TGTGCCAGCAACGCAGGAGGACCGGGACATTACGAGCAGTACTTC	CASNAGGPGHYEQYF
-	TRBV19	TRBJ2-1	-	TGTGCCAGTAGTAACCGAGGGGGGAGGGATTACAATGAGCAGTTCTTC	CASSNRGGRDYNEQFF
-	TRBV10-2	TRBJ2-5	TRBD2	TGCGCCAGCAGTTCCGGGACTAGCGGGATAATGAGACTAGAGACCCAGTACTTC	CASSSGTSGIMRLETQYF
-	TRBV4-3	TRBJ1-4	-	TGCGCCAGCAGCCCCCAGTTGGTTAATGAAAAACTGTTTTTT	CASSPQLVNEKLFF
-	TRBV30	TRBJ2-2	-	TGTGCCTGGAGTAAAACACGTATCACCGGGGAGCTGTTTTTT	CAWSKTRITGELFF
-	TRBV7-3	TRBJ1-1	TRBD1	TGTGCCAGCAGCCCTGGACAGGGATGGAGTTACACTGAAGCTTTCTTT	CASSPGQGWSYTEAFF
-	TRBV10-1	TRBJ2-7	-	TGCGCCAGCAGAGATGACACCTACGAGCAGTACTTC	CASRDDTYEQYF
-	TRBV4-1	TRBJ2-7	TRBD2	TGCGCCAGCAGCCAAGATGAGGGGATAGCGGGATTCCTCTACGAGCAGTACTTC	CASSQDEGIAGFLYEQYF
-	TRBV5-4	TRBJ2-2	TRBD2	TGTGCCAGCAGCTTAGCGGGAGGGGTTTCCGGGGAGCTGTTTTTT	CASSLAGGVSGELFF
-	TRBV6-6	TRBJ2-7	TRBD1	TGTGCCAGCAAGGACAGGGTGTTTGAGCAGTACTTC	CASKDRVFEQYF
-	TRBV5-1	TRBJ2-5	-	TGCGCCGGGCGTGGGGAGGAAGAGACCCAGTACTTC	CAGRGEEETQYF
-	TRBV5-4	TRBJ2-1	TRBD2	TGTGCCAGCAGCACTTTCTTAGCGGGTCGACCCTACAATGAGCAGTTCTTC	CASSTFLAGRPYNEQFF
-	TRBV4-2	TRBJ1-5	-	TGTGCCAGCAGCCAAGCGTCCGGAGACGGCAATCAGCCCCAGCATTTT	CASSQASGDGNQPQHF
-	TRBV6-5	TRBJ1-3	-	TGTGCCAGCAGTTACTCAGGGGGAAGTGGAAACACCATATATTTT	CASSYSGGSGNTIYF
-	TRBV30	TRBJ2-5	-	TGTGCCTGGAGTGTACAGGGAGAGACCCAGTACTTC	CAWSVQGETQYF
-	TRBV7-3	TRBJ2-1	-	TGTGCCAGCAGCTTATTGCCCAGCGGTTCCTACAATGAGCAGTTCTTC	CASSLLPSGSYNEQFF
-	TRBV5-4	TRBJ2-2	-	TGTGCCAGCAGCGCGGGGATAGGAGGCGGAGGAAACACCGGGGAGCTGTTTTTT	CASSAGIGGGGNTGELFF
-	TRBV2	TRBJ1-1	-	TGTGCCAGCAGTGAAGGGCTCGTCATGAACACTGAAGCTTTCTTT	CASSEGLVMNTEAFF
-	TRBV30	TRBJ1-1	-	TGTGCCTGGAGTGTATTGGGGGGGAACACTGAAGCTTTCTTT	CAWSVLGGNTEAFF
-	TRBV6-5	TRBJ2-7	TRBD2	TGTGCCAGCAGTTACTTGCCTAGCGGGACTTACGAGCAGTACTTC	CASSYLPSGTYEQYF
-	TRBV12-2	TRBJ2-1	-	TGTGCAAGTCGCTTTATTTGGGGACTAGCTGACTACAATGAGCAGTTCTTC	CASRFIWGLADYNEQFF
-	TRBV6-1	TRBJ2-5	TRBD2	TGTGCCAACTCGGGACTAGCGGGGGAGACCCAGTACTTC	CANSGLAGETQYF
-	TRBV7-2	TRBJ1-4	-	TGTGCCAGCAGCTTATTAGGAGGCGGGTTAACTAATGAAAAACTGTTTTTT	CASSLLGGGLTNEKLFF
-	TRBV5-6	TRBJ2-7	-	TGTGCCAGCAGCCCGGGCTCCTACGAGCAGTACTTC	CASSPGSYEQYF
-	TRBV28	TRBJ1-2	-	TGTGCCAGCAGCCCTAGACTCGGTGGCTACACCTTC	CASSPRLGGYTF
-	TRBV6-1	TRBJ1-5	-	TGTGCCAGCAGTGATAGGGTGGGGAGTCCCTATCAGCCCCAGCATTTT	CASSDRVGSPYQPQHF
-	TRBV28	TRBJ2-6	-	TGTGCCAGCAGCACTATCGACAGGTCTGGGGCCAACGTCCTGACTTTC	CASSTIDRSGANVLTF
-	TRBV5-1	TRBJ1-3	-	TGCGCCAGCAGCTTGGAAGGGGCCTTGGACACCATATATTTT	CASSLEGALDTIYF
-	TRBV10-1	TRBJ2-7	-	TGCGCCAGCAGTGAAGGTAGCGGCCGTACCTACGAGCAGTACTTC	CASSEGSGRTYEQYF
few	TRBV6-4	TRBJ2-1	TRBD2	TGTGCCAGCAGTGAACTAGCGGGAGCCTACAATGAGCAGTTCTTC	CASSELAGAYNEQFF
-	TRBV5-1	TRBJ2-3	TRBD2	TGCGCCAGCAGCTCTGGACTAGCTCTAACAGATACGCAGTATTTT	CASSSGLALTDTQYF
-	TRBV7-9	TRBJ1-5	TRBD1	TGTGCCAGCAGCTTATCAGTGGGACAGGGGTCGAGACAGCCCCAGCATTTT	CASSLSVGQGSRQPQHF
-	TRBV10-3	TRBJ2-7	-	TGTGCCATCAGCACAGAGAGACCGTGGGCACGGGGAGAGCAGTACTTC	CAISTERPWARGEQYF
-	TRBV27	TRBJ2-1	TRBD2	TGTGCCAGCAGTTTATCCCCTCGGAGGAGCGGGAGGCCGTGGGGGAATGAGCAGTTCTTC	CASSLSPRRSGRPWGNEQFF
once	TRBV5-5	TRBJ2-2	-	TGTGCCAGCAGCCGGGAGTTACCCGGGGAGCTGTTTTTT	CASSRELPGELFF
-	TRBV2	TRBJ2-7	TRBD1	TGTGCCAGCAACTTGGACAGGTTCTCCTACGAGCAGTACTTC	CASNLDRFSYEQYF
-	TRBV5-1	TRBJ2-2	-	TGCGCCAGCAGCTTGGTCGGGGGACCGGCCACCGGGGAGCTGTTTTTT	CASSLVGGPATGELFF
-	TRBV7-9	TRBJ1-2	-	TGTGCCAGCAGCTTAGAAGCTTACTATGGCTACACCTTC	CASSLEAYYGYTF
-	TRBV5-6	TRBJ2-7	-	TGTGCCAGCAGGGCAGCAGGGGTCTCCTACGAGCAGTACTTC	CASRAAGVSYEQYF
-	TRBV5-1	TRBJ2-7	-	TGCGCCAGCAGCCCGTTGACTCCTTCCTACGAGCAGTACTTC	CASSPLTPSYEQYF
-	TRBV5-6	TRBJ1-1	-	TGTGCCAGCAGCACCCGGGGTCGGGGAACTGAAGCTTTCTTT	CASSTRGRGTEAFF
-	TRBV5-1	TRBJ2-3	TRBD2	TGCGCCAGCAGGGACGGACTAGCGGGTAGCACAGATACGCAGTATTTT	CASRDGLAGSTDTQYF
-	TRBV4-1	TRBJ1-4	TRBD1	TGCGCCAGCAGCCGGGGACAGGGTGGGGAAAAACTGTTTTTT	CASSRGQGGEKLFF